The rows below give T cell receptor beta chains drawn from one sample of a study of cytomegalovirus exposure and HLA in healthy donors. Here immunoSEQ multiplex PCR was the method, and the copy in TCRdb shows in-frame clones only, minus some. Among about 73,000 clones listed, roughly 82% were seen once. Source material: PBMCs. The source is a man in his 70s in good health and CMV-seronegative. Each CDR3 is given with its conserved first and last residue. The D gene is left open where the match is weak. Some rows mark clone size as missing; the rest say once, few, many or name a class of expanded clone.

j_call d_call v_call clone_size cdr3_nt cdr3_aa
TRBJ1-1 TRBD1 TRBV7-9 - TGTTCCAGCAGCTCACAGGGGCCCAGCACTGAAGCTTTCTTT CSSSSQGPSTEAFF
TRBJ2-2 TRBD2 TRBV7-2 - TGTGCCAGCAGCGCCCGGACTAGCGGAAACACCGGGGAGCTGTTTTTT CASSARTSGNTGELFF
TRBJ2-7 - TRBV13 - TGTGCCAGCAGCTTAGGACAGGGACGGGGCGAGCAGTACTTC CASSLGQGRGEQYF
TRBJ2-5 TRBD2 TRBV5-1 - TGCGCCAGCAGCGATAGCGGGAGGTTCCAAGAGACCCAGTACTTC CASSDSGRFQETQYF
TRBJ1-2 - TRBV29-1 - TGCAGCGTTCTACAGGATGGCTACACCTTC CSVLQDGYTF
TRBJ2-1 - TRBV6-5 - TGTGCCAGCAGCCCTAGGGGGGAGGGCCGCAATGAGCAGTTCTTC CASSPRGEGRNEQFF
TRBJ1-5 - TRBV7-2 - TGTGCCAGCAGCTCATCAGACCTCAGGCAGCCCCAGCATTTT CASSSSDLRQPQHF
TRBJ2-1 - TRBV5-4 - TGTGCCAGCAGCTTGAAGGGCCCGGAGGGGCAGTTCTTC CASSLKGPEGQFF
TRBJ1-3 - TRBV11-1 - TGTGCCAGCAGCTTAAAGCGCCGAAACACCATATATTTT CASSLKRRNTIYF
TRBJ1-6 - TRBV7-6 - TGTGCCAGCAGCTTAGATGCGGGTAATTCACCCCTCCACTTT CASSLDAGNSPLHF
TRBJ2-1 - TRBV18 - TGTGCCAGCTCACCACCAGGCAGGGTCTTCTACAATGAGCAGTTCTTC CASSPPGRVFYNEQFF
TRBJ2-3 TRBD1 TRBV5-6 few TGTGCCAGCAGCGGACAGGGAATCCCCACAGATACGCAGTATTTT CASSGQGIPTDTQYF
TRBJ2-1 TRBD1 TRBV10-2 - TGCGCCAGCATAGGGGGCGGAGCCTACAATGAGCAGTTCTTC CASIGGGAYNEQFF
TRBJ2-5 - TRBV5-1 - TGCGCCAGCAGCTTGTCAGGGTTGTCGACCCAGTACTTC CASSLSGLSTQYF
TRBJ1-1 TRBD1 TRBV6-1 - TGTGCCAGCAGTGAAATAAGGACAGGGGGCACTGAAGCTTTCTTT CASSEIRTGGTEAFF
TRBJ1-4 TRBD1 TRBV27 - TGTGCCAGCAGTTTATCCGGACAGGGATCGATGTGGGAAAAACTGTTTTTT CASSLSGQGSMWEKLFF
TRBJ2-2 TRBD2 TRBV7-2 - TGTGCCAGCAGCTTGGGACTAGCGGGTTCCACCGGGGAGCTGTTTTTT CASSLGLAGSTGELFF
TRBJ2-7 - TRBV5-6 few TGTGCCAGCAGCTTGGGTCGGGTTACCTACGAGCAGTACTTC CASSLGRVTYEQYF
TRBJ2-7 TRBD1 TRBV19 - TGTGCCAGTAGACGGACGACAGGGGAGACGTCCTACGAGCAGTACTTC CASRRTTGETSYEQYF
TRBJ2-3 - TRBV6-5 - TGTGCCAGCAGTCCCCTAGGAGGGGGCACAGATACGCAGTATTTT CASSPLGGGTDTQYF
TRBJ1-2 TRBD1 TRBV7-2 - TGTGCCAGCAGCCTAACAACAGGGGACTATGGCTACACCTTC CASSLTTGDYGYTF
TRBJ1-1 - TRBV6-5 - TGTGCCAGCAGTTACCGGCGGGAGGGCACTGAAGCTTTCTTT CASSYRREGTEAFF
TRBJ2-3 TRBD2 TRBV9 - TGTGCCAGCAGCCCCCTCTCGGGGGGGAACACAATGGCAGATACGCAGTATTTT CASSPLSGGNTMADTQYF
TRBJ2-5 TRBD2 TRBV28 - TGTGCCAGCAGTTTGGGGCTAGCGGGGGTTCAAGAGACCCAGTACTTC CASSLGLAGVQETQYF
TRBJ2-4 - TRBV7-2 - TGTGCCAGCAGCTTAATGGCAGGGGCGGTGGGCATTCAGTACTTC CASSLMAGAVGIQYF
TRBJ2-3 - TRBV2 - TGTGCCAGCAGTGAAGCACTTCCCCCAGATACGCAGTATTTT CASSEALPPDTQYF
TRBJ2-3 - TRBV5-1 - TGCGCCAGCAGCTTCGCAGGGCCGAGCACAGATACGCAGTATTTT CASSFAGPSTDTQYF
TRBJ1-2 TRBD1 TRBV14 - TGTGCCAGCAGCCAACAGGGGGGCTATGGCTACACCTTC CASSQQGGYGYTF
TRBJ2-7 TRBD1 TRBV10-3 - TGTGCCATCAGGGGCGGGACAGGGGACTACGAGCAGTACTTC CAIRGGTGDYEQYF
TRBJ2-7 TRBD2 TRBV7-2 - TGTGCCAGCAGCTTTGGGCTACCGGGGGGGCCGGTCGTCGAGCAGTACTTC CASSFGLPGGPVVEQYF
TRBJ1-2 - TRBV7-9 - TGTTCCGCACTAGGCAGAAACTATGGCTACACCTTC CSALGRNYGYTF
TRBJ2-7 TRBD1 TRBV5-8 few TGTGCCAGCATCTTTCAACAGGGGGCGACGGAGCAGTACTTC CASIFQQGATEQYF
TRBJ2-5 TRBD1 TRBV7-9 - TGTGCCAGCAGCTTAGCGCTTTCGGAGACAGGGGTTAGAGAGACCCAGTACTTC CASSLALSETGVRETQYF
TRBJ2-2 - TRBV7-2 - TGTGCCAGCAGCTTGCAGGGAAGTTGGGCCGGGGAGCTGTTTTTT CASSLQGSWAGELFF
TRBJ1-1 TRBD1 TRBV28 - TGTGCCAGCAGGGGACAGTTTGAAGCTTTCTTT CASRGQFEAFF
TRBJ1-1 - TRBV7-9 - TGTTCCAGCAACTCTCCCCGAGGCTACATGAACACTGAAGCTTTCTTT CSSNSPRGYMNTEAFF
TRBJ1-4 TRBD1 TRBV7-9 few TGTGCCAGCAGCTTAGCAGGACAGGGAAATGAAAAACTGTTTTTT CASSLAGQGNEKLFF
TRBJ1-1 - TRBV4-2 - TGTGCCAGCAGCCAAGTAAATTTTGAGAGCGGGGGGTGTGAAGCTTTCTTT CASSQVNFESGGCEAFF
TRBJ1-2 TRBD1 TRBV6-5 - TGTGCCAGCAGAGGCCCGGGACAGGGGTCCTACACCTTC CASRGPGQGSYTF
TRBJ2-7 - TRBV7-2 - TGTGCCAGCAGCTCCGACTGGAATAATTACTACGAGCAGTACTTC CASSSDWNNYYEQYF
TRBJ2-3 TRBD2 TRBV18 - TGTGCCAGCTCATCTCGACTAGCGGGAGGAGATACGCAGTATTTT CASSSRLAGGDTQYF
TRBJ2-1 TRBD1 TRBV5-1 - TGCGCCAGCAGCCGGGATGGACAGGGTGACCACAATGAGCAGTTCTTC CASSRDGQGDHNEQFF
TRBJ2-1 - TRBV30 - TGTGCCTGGAGATCTAGGAGGAATGAGCAGTTCTTC CAWRSRRNEQFF
TRBJ2-7 TRBD1 TRBV5-1 - TGCGCCAGCAGACTGGGACAGGCCCTCGATGAGCAGTACTTC CASRLGQALDEQYF
TRBJ1-6 - TRBV7-2 - TGTGCCAGCAGGGGGCCGAGCTCCTATAATTCACCCCTCCACTTT CASRGPSSYNSPLHF
TRBJ2-7 - TRBV14 - TGTGCCAGCAGCCAAGAGGGGATATGGGACAAGGGGAGCTACGAGCAGTACTTC CASSQEGIWDKGSYEQYF
TRBJ2-1 - TRBV7-2 - TGTGCCAGCAGCTTCAACCCAGGCAATGAGCAGTTCTTC CASSFNPGNEQFF
TRBJ2-1 - TRBV2 - TGTGCCAGCAGCGGACAGAGTTACAATGAGCAGTTCTTC CASSGQSYNEQFF
TRBJ1-2 - TRBV7-9 - TGTTCCAGCAGCCCGGGGAGCGGTGGCTACACCTTC CSSSPGSGGYTF
TRBJ2-1 TRBD1 TRBV5-1 - TGCGCCAGCAGCTTACAGGGGCGGAAGGTGGGTGAGCAGTTCTTC CASSLQGRKVGEQFF